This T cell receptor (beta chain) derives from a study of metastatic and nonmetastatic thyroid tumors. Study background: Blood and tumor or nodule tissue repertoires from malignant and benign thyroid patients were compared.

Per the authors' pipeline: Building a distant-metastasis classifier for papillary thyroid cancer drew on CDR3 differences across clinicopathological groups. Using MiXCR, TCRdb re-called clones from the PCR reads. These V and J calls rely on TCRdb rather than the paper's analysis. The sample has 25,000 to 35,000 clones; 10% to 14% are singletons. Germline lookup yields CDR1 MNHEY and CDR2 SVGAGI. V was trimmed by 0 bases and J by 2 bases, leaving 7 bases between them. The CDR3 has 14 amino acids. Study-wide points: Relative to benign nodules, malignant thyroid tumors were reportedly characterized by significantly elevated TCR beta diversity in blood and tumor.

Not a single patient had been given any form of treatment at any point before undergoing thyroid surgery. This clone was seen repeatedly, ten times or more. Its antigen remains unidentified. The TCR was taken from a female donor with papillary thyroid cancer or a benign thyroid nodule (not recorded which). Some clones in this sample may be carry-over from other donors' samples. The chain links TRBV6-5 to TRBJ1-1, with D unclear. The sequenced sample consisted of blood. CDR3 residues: CASSYSRGNTEAFF. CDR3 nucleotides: TGTGCCAGCAGTTACTCCCGGGGAAACACTGAAGCTTTCTTT.